The next 6 T cell receptor beta chains were all read from a single sample in a study of blood T cell repertoires in COVID-19. The method was immunoSEQ multiplex PCR; TCRdb's version includes in-frame clones alone and lacks a portion of them. Of approximately 22,000 clones detected, around 80% appear once; the ten largest clones hold approximately 23%. The material sequenced was peripheral blood. These receptors all come from an elderly man with active or convalescent COVID-19.

This clone was seen a handful of times. The chain has TRBV3-1 (or the pseudogene TRBV3-2) and TRBJ2-5; D may be TRBD1 (5 bases). V was pared by 8 bases and J by 2 bases, with 12 bases between. CDR1 and CDR2 (germline): LGHDT, YNNKEL (reference sequence). The CDR3 is 13 residues long. In nucleotides, the CDR3 is TGTGCCAGCGCAGACAGTCTACAAGAGACCCAGTACTTC. It is translated as CASADSLQETQYF.

This chain joins TRBV7-2 and TRBJ2-7; 8 nucleotides align to TRBD1. The CDR3 consists of 15 residues. The V gene's germline CDR1 is SGHTA and CDR2 FQGNSA. V was pared by 3 bases and J by 7 bases, with 11 bases of the junction left unmatched. In DNA form, the CDR3 reads TGTGCCAGCAGCTTGGACGGACAGGGAGTGAGGGAGCAGTACTTC. This sequence encodes CASSLDGQGVREQYF.

This clone appeared a single time. This sequence joins TRBV7-8 and TRBJ1-2; maybe TRBD1 (6 bases). The CDR3 contains 14 residues. Germline-derived CDR1 and CDR2 are SGHVS and FQNEAQ. Trimming cost V 5 bases and J 3 bases, with 13 bases left between them. The CDR3 region has the DNA TGTGCCAGCAGCCCTACTACAGGGTACTATGGCTACACCTTC. Translation gives CASSPTTGYYGYTF.

The chain joins TRBV28 to TRBJ1-2; a possible D gene is TRBD1 (5 bases). Germline CDR1 MDHEN, CDR2 SYDVKM. The length of the CDR3 is 14 residues. Trimming took 7 bases from V and 8 from J, leaving 20 bases between them. CDR3 in amino acids: CASKLLGQWEGYTF. The CDR3 region has the DNA TGTGCCAGCAAATTATTGGGGCAGTGGGAAGGCTACACCTTC.

The chain uses TRBV7-8 and TRBJ2-7; D call uncertain. The germline gives CDR1 SGHVS, CDR2 FQNEAQ. V shed 1 base and J shed 5 bases, with 15 bases lying between them. This CDR3 has 15 residues. The CDR3 coding sequence is TGTGCCAGCAGCTTAGTCGCCCCCGCCACGGACGAGCAGTACTTC. It codes for CASSLVAPATDEQYF.

The rearrangement links TRBV4-2 to TRBJ2-7; 9 bases match TRBD2. The V gene's germline CDR1 is LGHNA and CDR2 YNFKEQ. The CDR3 is made up of 16 amino acids. J lost 4 bases, V lost 0 bases, and 7 bases had no gene match. In DNA form, the CDR3 reads TGTGCCAGCAGCCAAGATCAGCTAGCGGGGACATACGAGCAGTACTTC. This gives the protein CASSQDQLAGTYEQYF.